This T cell receptor (beta chain) was obtained from a study of blood T cell repertoires in COVID-19. Study-level information: From the United States, Italy and Spain came samples of acute and convalescent COVID-19. T cells, B-cell-depleted T cells, or PBMCs provided the cDNA or gDNA that served as material.

This clone has just a few counts. In the authors' workflow: Using reference gene primer amplification, nucleated cell counts were estimated. Clones were read by immunoSEQ multiplex PCR, and TCRdb kept only the in-frame ones, dropping some. The DNA gave D and trimming, while V, J and clone size come from that table. Counted here are about 73,000 clones, 70% to 80% occurring once; the ten biggest clones make up over 2%. Germline assignment: CDR1 SEHNR and CDR2 FQNEAQ (reference sequence). The CDR3 totals 15 residues. Deletions cut 3 bases from V and 3 bases from J, with 15 bases between. The sample consisted of peripheral blood. The TCR originated in a man between 65 and 85 years old with COVID-19, enrolled during active disease. This sequence joins TRBV7-9 and TRBJ2-7; D may be TRBD1 (7 bases). CDR3 nucleotides: TGTGCCAGCAGCTTCTGGCCAGGGGGGAACTACGAGCAGTACTTC. Amino acid sequence: CASSFWPGGNYEQYF.